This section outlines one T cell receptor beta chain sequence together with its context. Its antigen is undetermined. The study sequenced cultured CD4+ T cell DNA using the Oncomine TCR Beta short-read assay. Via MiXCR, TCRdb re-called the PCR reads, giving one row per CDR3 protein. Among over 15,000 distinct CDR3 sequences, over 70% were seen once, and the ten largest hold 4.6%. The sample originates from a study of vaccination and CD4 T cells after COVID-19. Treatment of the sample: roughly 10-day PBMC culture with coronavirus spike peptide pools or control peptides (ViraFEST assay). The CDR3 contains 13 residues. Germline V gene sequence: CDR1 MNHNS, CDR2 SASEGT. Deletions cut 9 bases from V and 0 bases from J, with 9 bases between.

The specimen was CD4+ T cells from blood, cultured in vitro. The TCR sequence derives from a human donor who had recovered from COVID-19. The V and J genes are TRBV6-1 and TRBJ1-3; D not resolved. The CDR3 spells CASVPHSGNTIYF. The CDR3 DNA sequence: TGTGCCAGTGTTCCGCACTCTGGAAACACCATATATTTT.